The entry that follows covers one TCR beta chain sequence. The antigen is not known. This specimen comes from a study of response to subunit inactivated influenza vaccine. General observations from the study: Every seasonal influenza vaccination brings in few new T cells, the authors suggested.

Each CDR3 protein is one row after TCRdb ran MiXCR on the RT-PCR reads. Of hundreds of thousands of distinct CDR3 sequences in the sample, 14% were seen once. Trimming left V 2 bases short and J 3 bases short, with 11 bases between. This CDR3 is built from 14 residues. This sequence was found in a man aged 50 or older who received an inactivated influenza vaccine. The sequences come from PBMCs from blood, collected less than 15 days before vaccination. This chain joins TRBV12-3 or TRBV12-4 and TRBJ2-7; D remains ambiguous. As DNA, the CDR3 is TGTGCCAGCAGTTTAAGTGCCAGCAACTACGAGCAGTACTTC. Translating gives CASSLSASNYEQYF.